These 21 T cell receptor beta chains were all obtained from the same sample, sequenced in a study of blood T cells in healthy people across ages (dated by TCRdb to the mid-2010s). Library creation used 5' RACE. The listed sequencing device is Illumina HiSeq 2500. A second about 7 to 11 cycle PCR used a sample-barcoded 5' primer and a J-beta primer mix. TCRdb trimmed public reads at Q25 via fastp, called clones via MiXCR and kept in-frame beta chains. When rows share a CDR3 protein, they turn into one entry using the most common DNA and genes. The sample data list approximately 730,000 distinct CDR3 sequences, and 40% to 65% of these were observed just once. The ten largest account for approximately 41% of the sample. Sequencing used blood. The receptors here all came from an elderly man in good health.

The gene calls are TRBV29-1 and TRBJ2-1; TRBD2 matches at 7 bases. The junction had 4 bases not matched to a gene; V was cut back by 7 bases and J by 7 bases. Germline CDR1 is SQVTM and CDR2 is ANQGSEA. The CDR3 is made up of 11 amino acids. In nucleotides, the CDR3 is TGCAGCGGGACTAGTAAGAATGAGCAGTTCTTC. It yields the protein CSGTSKNEQFF.

V is TRBV20-1 and J is TRBJ2-1; 11 positions agree with TRBD2. Germline V lookup: CDR1 DFQATT, CDR2 SNEGSKA (reference sequence). The J segment lost 5 bases and the V segment lost 6 bases, leaving 6 bases of the junction unmatched. The CDR3 spans 14 residues. The CDR3 nucleotides are TGCAGTGCCCCTAGCGGGAGGCGGGACAATGAGCAGTTCTTC. This gives the protein CSAPSGRRDNEQFF.

CDR3 residues: CASKGTSGMRQYF. In DNA, the CDR3 is TGTGCCAGCAAGGGGACTAGCGGGATGCGGCAGTACTTC. The V gene is TRBV27, the J gene TRBJ2-5; 13 bases fit TRBD2. Germline V gives CDR1 MNHEY, CDR2 SMNVEV (reference sequence). This CDR3 region has 13 residues. The V and J ends lost 7 bases and 11 bases, in that order; junction bases with no gene match: 7.

The rearrangement links TRBV28 to TRBJ2-3; the D gene is possibly TRBD2 (5 bases). Germline V CDR1 and CDR2: MDHEN, SYDVKM. Trimming removed 1 base from V and 0 bases from J, with 8 bases in between. The CDR3 has 15 residues. CDR3 in DNA: TGTGCCAGCAGTTTATCCGGGGTCAGCACAGATACGCAGTATTTT. Protein product: CASSLSGVSTDTQYF. The full variable domain, with the rest looked up from reference TRBV28 and TRBJ2-3, is DVKVTQSSRYLVKRTGEKVFLECVQDMDHENMFWYRQDPGLGLRLIYFSYDVKMKEKGDIPEGYSVSREKKERFSLILESASTNQTSMYLCASSLSGVSTDTQYFGPGTRLTVL.

The chain carries TRBV12-3 or TRBV12-4 and TRBJ2-3; a possible D gene is TRBD2 (6 bases). Trimming left V 1 base short and J 4 bases short, with 12 bases between. The CDR3 contains 15 residues. In DNA, the CDR3 is TGTGCCAGCAGTTTAGGCCGGGGGAGCGCAGATACGCAGTATTTT. Translated, it gives CASSLGRGSADTQYF.

This clonotype was observed a handful of times. This chain links TRBV2 with TRBJ2-7; TRBD1 matches at 12 bases. Germline V gene lookup returns CDR1 SNHLY and CDR2 FYNNEI. Trimming removed 8 bases from V and 1 base from J; junction bases left unmatched: 9. This CDR3 region has 16 residues. CDR3 sequence (DNA): TGTGCCAGCTCCCCGCCGGGACAGGGGGCTTCCTACGAGCAGTACTTC. This gives the protein CASSPPGQGASYEQYF. Drawing the rest from reference TRBV2 and TRBJ2-7, the complete variable domain is EPEVTQTPSHQVTQMGQEVILRCVPISNHLYFYWYRQILGQKVEFLVSFYNNEISEKSEIFDDQFSVERPDGSNFTLKIRSTKLEDSAMYFCASSPPGQGASYEQYFGPGTRLTVT.

The chain employs TRBV28 and TRBJ1-2; D is unresolved. Germline lookup yields CDR1 MDHEN and CDR2 SYDVKM. V was pared by 8 bases and J by 4 bases, with 14 bases between. The CDR3 extends over 13 amino acids. The DNA of the CDR3 is TGTGCCAGCCTCGATCACCAGAGCTATGGCTACACCTTC. Residues: CASLDHQSYGYTF.

The sample holds a few counts of this clonotype. This chain connects TRBV7-2 to TRBJ2-1; 7 bases agree with TRBD2. The CDR3 extends over 13 amino acids. Germline CDR1 and CDR2: SGHTA and FQGNSA. The junction had 6 bases not matched to a gene; V was cut back by 5 bases and J by 8 bases. In nucleotides, the CDR3 is TGTGCCAGCAGCCCCAACCGGGAGGATGAGCAGTTCTTC. Encoded protein: CASSPNREDEQFF.

The chain carries TRBV21-1 and TRBJ2-1; the tabulated D call, TRBD1, remains unverified against the DNA. TRBV21-1 is tagged as a pseudogene. This CDR3 is 15 amino acids long. CDR3 loop: CASSKFAWAGAEQFF. The CDR3 DNA reads as TGTGCCAGCAGCAAATTCGCTTGGGCCGGGGCTGAGCAGTTCTTC.

The chain recombines TRBV10-3 with TRBJ2-1, with 9 positions matching TRBD2. The end of the DNA fits TRBJ2-7 better, so the J call may be wrong. Germline lookup yields CDR1 ENHRY and CDR2 SYGVKD. This CDR3 region has 14 residues. The CDR3 reads CATGASGNYNEQYF. CDR3 nucleotide sequence: TGTGCCACCGGGGCTAGCGGGAATTACAATGAGCAGTACTTC.

This clonotype was counted only a few times. This rearrangement joins TRBV10-3 to TRBJ1-2; 7 nucleotides align to TRBD1. The trim removed 8 bases at V and 3 bases at J, leaving 12 bases unmatched. In germline, CDR1 is ENHRY, CDR2 SYGVKD. The length of the CDR3 is 15 residues. CDR3 sequence reads: CAIPHGQGGYYGYTF. The CDR3 DNA is TGTGCCATCCCCCACGGCCAGGGGGGGTACTATGGCTACACCTTC.

The sample holds a few counts of this clonotype. The V call is TRBV5-1, the J call TRBJ1-2; no definite D call. CDR3 length equals 15 residues. V was shortened by 1 base and J by 5 bases, with 15 bases between the two germline ends. Germline lookup yields CDR1 SGHRS and CDR2 YFSETQ. The CDR3 reads CASSLSGGQPYGYTF. CDR3 DNA: TGCGCCAGCAGCTTGTCAGGCGGTCAGCCATATGGCTACACCTTC.

The J gene is TRBJ1-2, the V gene TRBV28; no clear D gene. The CDR3 sequence is 14 residues long. Trimming cost V 4 bases and J 1 base, with 10 bases left between them. Germline loops: CDR1 MDHEN, CDR2 SYDVKM. The CDR3: CASSSSQRNYGYTF. In DNA, the CDR3 is TGTGCCAGCAGTTCATCTCAACGTAACTATGGCTACACCTTC.

In this sample, this clonotype turned up a few times. A much more abundant neighbour one base away suggests this may be a read error. The chain links TRBV20-1 to TRBJ2-7; 7 positions match TRBD2. The J call may be mistaken, given a closer DNA end match to TRBJ2-1. The CDR3 has 14 amino acids. Germline V gene lookup returns CDR1 DFQATT and CDR2 SNEGSKA (reference sequence). The CDR3 loop is CSARPSGDSYEQFF. Here the CDR3 DNA reads TGCAGTGCTAGACCCAGCGGGGATTCCTACGAGCAGTTCTTC.

The chain carries TRBV7-2 and TRBJ2-5; 9 bases line up with TRBD1. The J call is in doubt because the DNA end fits TRBJ2-7 better. CDR3 length: 14 residues. Germline V gene data show CDR1 as SGHTA and CDR2 as FQGNSA. CDR3 bases: TGTGCCAGCGGGTCGACAGGGGGGCCCTACGAGCAGTACTTC. It codes for CASGSTGGPYEQYF.

This clonotype was seen a few times. V is TRBV7-3 and J is TRBJ2-1; D is uncertain. Germline V gives CDR1 SGHTA, CDR2 FQGTGA. CDR3 size: 13 residues. The V gene lost 5 bases and the J gene lost 4 bases, with 9 bases spanning the gap. The DNA of the CDR3 is TGTGCCAGCAGCGAAGACGTATACAATGAGCAGTTCTTC. Its translation: CASSEDVYNEQFF.

The V and J genes are TRBV28 and TRBJ2-7, with D maybe TRBD1 (5 bases). Germline V gives CDR1 MDHEN, CDR2 SYDVKM. Deletions cut 1 base from V and 7 bases from J, with 8 bases between. The CDR3 length is 12 residues. The CDR3 sequence is CASSLSRAEQYF. CDR3 DNA sequence: TGTGCCAGCAGTTTATCCAGGGCGGAGCAGTACTTC.

This clonotype has more than one count but fewer than ten. This chain uses TRBV14 with TRBJ2-7; tentatively, D is TRBD1 (5 bases). CDR3 size: 15 residues. Germline values: CDR1 SGHDN, CDR2 FVKESK. Trimming left V 2 bases short and J 5 bases short, with 16 bases between. CDR3 in DNA: TGTGCCAGCAGCCAAATCCCAGGGATCGTGAACGAGCAGTACTTC. This translates into CASSQIPGIVNEQYF.

Concerning this clonotype itself: Sequence at one end of the junction differs from germline and may be a read error. The CDR3 sequence is CASGQAAKTYEQYF. CDR3 nucleotides: TGTGCCAGCGGCCAAGCGGCAAAGACCTACGAGCAGTACTTC. The chain couples TRBV3-1 to TRBJ2-7; D might be TRBD2 (5 bases). CDR1 is LGHDT and CDR2 is YNNKEL in the germline V gene (reference sequence). The CDR3 consists of 14 residues.

The chain combines TRBV7-9 with TRBJ2-5; no reliable D call. The CDR3 is 15 amino acids. The germline CDR1 and CDR2 sequences are SEHNR and FQNEAQ (reference sequence). Trimming pared 3 bases from V and 5 bases from J, leaving 16 bases between. CDR3 in DNA: TGTGCCAGCAGCTTCCCGGGCTCAATGTGGGAGACCCAGTACTTC. As protein: CASSFPGSMWETQYF.

V gene TRBV2 combines with J gene TRBJ2-3, with D perhaps being TRBD1 or TRBD2 (5 bases each). Trimming left V 4 bases short and J 2 bases short, with 22 bases between. The CDR3 length is 18 residues. From germline, CDR1 is SNHLY and CDR2 FYNNEI. CDR3 in DNA: TGTGCCAGCAGTGGATTCGGAACCCGGGACCACTACACAGATACGCAGTATTTT. The encoded protein is CASSGFGTRDHYTDTQYF.